These 15 T cell receptor beta chains originate from one sample sequenced in a study of blood T cell repertoires in COVID-19. Clones were read by immunoSEQ multiplex PCR, and TCRdb kept only the in-frame ones, dropping some. The data hold a few hundred thousand clones, with 87% observed a single time. The sequenced sample consisted of PBMCs or T cells enriched from blood (not recorded which). The receptors originated from a woman aged 30 to 39 who had recovered from COVID-19.

V gene TRBV13 combines with J gene TRBJ2-5; TRBD1 is a possible D gene (6 bases). Looked up from germline, CDR1 is PRHDT and CDR2 is FYEKMQ (reference sequence). There are 15 residues in the CDR3. V lost 4 bases and J 2 bases, leaving 14 bases between the germline ends. The CDR3 sequence: CASSSRGRGQETQYF. CDR3 in DNA: TGTGCCAGCAGCTCCCGTGGTAGGGGGCAAGAGACCCAGTACTTC. The whole variable domain, remainder taken from reference TRBV13 and TRBJ2-5, is AAGVIQSPRHLIKEKRETATLKCYPIPRHDTVYWYQQGPGQDPQFLISFYEKMQSDKGSIPDRFSAQQFSDYHSELNMSSLELGDSALYFCASSSRGRGQETQYFGPGTRLLVL.

The rearrangement uses TRBV7-2 and TRBJ1-2; TRBD1 is a possible D gene (6 bases). This CDR3 comprises 14 residues. The ends were cut back, 7 bases at V and 5 bases at J, with 17 bases in the middle. The germline V gene has CDR1 SGHTA and CDR2 FQGNSA. In nucleotides, the CDR3 is TGTGCCAGCAAACTATTGGACAGCCCTTATGGCTACACCTTC. Translated: CASKLLDSPYGYTF.

The rearrangement joins TRBV3-1 (or the pseudogene TRBV3-2) to TRBJ1-2; D gene uncertain. Germline loops: CDR1 LGHDT, CDR2 YNNKEL (reference sequence). The CDR3 has 19 residues. V lost 4 bases and J lost 2, with 26 bases in between. CDR3 amino acids: CASSRAAWGLSAGNYGYTF. CDR3 sequence (DNA): TGTGCCAGCAGCCGCGCCGCGTGGGGTTTGTCGGCGGGAAACTATGGCTACACCTTC.

The chain has TRBV7-9 and TRBJ2-7, with D tentatively TRBD2 (6 bases). This CDR3 has 15 amino acids. CDR1 is SEHNR, CDR2 FQNEAQ, per germline (reference sequence). V shed 4 bases and J shed 4 bases, with 17 bases lying between them. CDR3 DNA sequence: TGTGCCAGCAGCTCCCTGGGGGGAGTCGGTTACGAGCAGTACTTC. It specifies CASSSLGGVGYEQYF.

Details on this clone: A much larger clone is a single base away; this may be a read error. The rearrangement joins TRBV28 to TRBJ1-2; TRBD1 matches 7 bases. CDR1 and CDR2 from the germline V gene are MDHEN and SYDVKM. The CDR3 runs to 13 residues. V lost 6 bases to trimming and J lost 4 bases; unmatched junction nucleotides: 5. CDR3 in DNA: TGTGCCAGCAGCCAGACAGGGATCTATGGCTACACCTTC. Translation: CASSQTGIYGYTF.

The rearrangement joins TRBV4-2 to TRBJ2-1, with TRBD2 matching over 13 bases. Unmatched junction bases numbered 6, after V lost 2 bases and J lost 5 bases. This CDR3 contains 17 residues. Germline V CDR1 and CDR2: LGHNA, YNFKEQ. In DNA form, the CDR3 reads TGTGCCAGCAGCCAAACTACCGGACTAGCGGGGGACAATGAGCAGTTCTTC. Translated: CASSQTTGLAGDNEQFF.

The rearrangement links TRBV28 to TRBJ1-2, with 7 bases fitting TRBD1. The CDR3 is 15 residues long. Germline CDR1 is MDHEN and CDR2 is SYDVKM. Unmatched junction bases numbered 5, after V lost 4 bases and J lost 0 bases. Here the CDR3 DNA reads TGTGCCAGCAGTTATGGGACAGAGCCTAACTATGGCTACACCTTC. Protein sequence: CASSYGTEPNYGYTF.

The chain employs TRBV7-2 and TRBJ1-2; no clear D. CDR3 length: 13 residues. The V gene's germline CDR1 is SGHTA and CDR2 FQGNSA. V shed 5 bases and J shed 5 bases, with 12 bases lying between them. DNA of the CDR3: TGTGCCAGCAGCCTACTTCGAGGGTATGGCTACACCTTC. Its protein product is CASSLLRGYGYTF.

The chain is built from TRBV4-2 and TRBJ2-2, with D possibly being TRBD2 (6 bases). The CDR3 is 14 amino acids. The ends were cut back, 4 bases at V and 8 bases at J, with 14 bases in the middle. Germline V gene sequence: CDR1 LGHNA, CDR2 YNFKEQ. The CDR3 spells CASSPGDGTGELFF. CDR3 nucleotides: TGTGCCAGCAGCCCGGGGGACGGAACTGGGGAGCTGTTTTTT.

The rearrangement uses TRBV19 and TRBJ1-3; 7 nucleotides align to TRBD1. CDR3 length equals 15 residues. The V gene end was trimmed by 7 bases and the J gene end by 0 bases; junction bases not matched to a gene: 6. Germline V gene sequence: CDR1 LNHDA, CDR2 SQIVND (reference sequence). In DNA, the CDR3 is TGTGCCAGTACCAAGACAGGGAGCTCTGGAAACACCATATATTTT. This encodes CASTKTGSSGNTIYF.

V usage is TRBV14 and J usage is TRBJ2-3, with TRBD1 matching over 8 bases. From germline, CDR1 is SGHDN and CDR2 FVKESK. The CDR3 is 17 residues long. V dropped 2 bases and J dropped 2; count of bases not matched to a gene: 9. The chain's CDR3 is CASSQQRDRWDTDTQYF. The CDR3 nucleotides are TGTGCCAGCAGCCAACAAAGGGACAGGTGGGACACAGATACGCAGTATTTT.

The V call is TRBV18, the J call TRBJ1-4, with a tentative D call TRBD1 (6 bases). Trimming stripped 2 bases from V and 5 bases from J, with 12 bases between. From germline, CDR1 is KGHSH and CDR2 LQKENI. The CDR3 runs 15 residues. The CDR3 reads CASSPWGGRNEKLFF. CDR3 sequence (DNA): TGTGCCAGCTCACCATGGGGGGGCCGAAATGAAAAACTGTTTTTT.

This rearrangement joins TRBV15 to TRBJ2-7; a possible D gene is TRBD1 (7 bases). V was pared by 6 bases and J by 8 bases, with 17 bases between. Per germline, CDR1 LNHNV and CDR2 YYDKDF (reference sequence). CDR3 length equals 13 residues. The CDR3 DNA follows: TGTGCCACCAGTCGTGACAGGGAGGTTCAGCAGTACTTC. Its protein is CATSRDREVQQYF.

V gene TRBV10-3 combines with J gene TRBJ1-4; D not certain. Germline V gene data show CDR1 as ENHRY and CDR2 as SYGVKD. The V gene lost 4 bases and the J gene lost 0 bases, with 15 bases spanning the gap. The CDR3 is 17 amino acids. The CDR3 nucleotides are TGTGCCATCAGTGGGAGTCCGGGTCGTTCAACTAATGAAAAACTGTTTTTT. It yields the protein CAISGSPGRSTNEKLFF.

The chain has TRBV30 and TRBJ1-3; 9 positions match TRBD1. The CDR3 consists of 18 residues. V lost 3 bases and J lost 4; bases outside the gene matches: 16. Germline V lookup: CDR1 GTSNPN, CDR2 SVGIG (reference sequence). The CDR3 loop reads CAWRPRTGQGRPGNTIYF. DNA for the CDR3: TGTGCCTGGAGACCCCGGACGGGACAGGGTCGCCCGGGAAACACCATATATTTT.